This paragraph covers one TCR beta chain sequence. Assay used: immunoSEQ multiplex PCR; TCRdb lists only in-frame clones, some missing. The repertoire holds approximately 50,000 clones, more than 80% seen once, with approximately 6.5% in the top ten. These data come from a study of blood T cell repertoires in COVID-19. About the study: The United States, Italy and Spain supplied acute and convalescent COVID-19 samples. Sources were T cells, B-cell-depleted T cells, or PBMCs; the material itself was cDNA or gDNA.

CDR1 SNHLY and CDR2 FYNNEI come from the germline V gene. The CDR3 is 12 amino acids. V was shortened by 0 bases and J by 8 bases, with 4 bases between the two germline ends. This TCR was sampled from a man aged 55 to 69 with acute or convalescent COVID-19. The sequenced sample consisted of peripheral blood. The chain recombines TRBV2 with TRBJ1-4; D gene unclear. This chain's CDR3 is CASSEASEKLFF. DNA for the CDR3: TGTGCCAGCAGTGAAGCGAGCGAAAAACTGTTTTTT.